This paragraph covers one TCR beta chain sequence. Its antigen is still unknown. The CDR3 is made up of 13 amino acids. The ends were cut back, 4 bases at V and 5 bases at J, with 12 bases in the middle. Germline V gene sequence: CDR1 GTSNPN, CDR2 SVGIG (reference sequence). Profiling relied on immunoSEQ multiplex PCR, and the TCRdb table lists in-frame clones only, not all of them. The sample includes some 3,300 clones, roughly 74% of them seen just once. This specimen belongs to a study of graft-versus-host responses after intestinal transplantation. Study summary: Recipients had multivisceral, liver-intestinal, or isolated intestinal transplants. Every transplant recipient was induced with anti-thymocyte globulin, then maintained on tacrolimus and steroids for around 3 years. Broader study findings: Patients with graft-donor T cell macrochimerism had high graft-versus-host to host-versus-graft clonal ratios in allografts. GvH clones appeared in recipient marrow, some first in ileum or blood.

The authors processed graft tissue to release intraepithelial and lamina propria lymphocytes. The source is a human patient who received an intestinal transplant, so some T cells may come from the graft donor. The chain carries TRBV30 and TRBJ2-1; D remains ambiguous. Sequencing was performed on ileum tissue, taken roughly 5 and 7 days after intestinal transplantation. CDR3 sequence reads: CAWTIEAHNEQFF. The CDR3 DNA follows: TGTGCCTGGACCATAGAGGCCCACAATGAGCAGTTCTTC.